The TCR beta chain described here comes from a study of T cells in Graves' hyperthyroidism and ophthalmopathy. Study at large: Peripheral blood was collected at initial diagnosis, before any treatment.

The study, taken as a whole, reports: Most expanded thyroid clonotypes above 0.001 also appeared in blood.

Amplified TCR beta CDR3 regions derived from RNA transcripts. Researchers ran a first-round RT-PCR on the TCR CDR3 using the HTBI primer set. TCRdb analysed the multiplex PCR reads with MiXCR anew, one entry per CDR3 protein. Of around 300,000 distinct CDR3 sequences in the sample, less than 20% were seen once. CDR1 is SGHAT, CDR2 FQNNGV, per germline. V lost 5 bases and J lost 4, with 18 bases in between. There are 16 residues in the CDR3. Ophthalmopathy cases met thresholds of Clinical Activity Score at least 3, NOSPECS grade at least 4 and duration under 3 months. Diagnoses were made from clinical symptoms, serum measures (thyroxine and TRAb), thyroid ultrasound and orbital computed tomography. This clonotype was recorded many times. As yet, its antigen is unknown.

The chain is built from TRBV11-2 and TRBJ2-1; D is possibly TRBD1 (6 bases). The TCR was taken from a man aged 50 to 60 with Graves' ophthalmopathy. The sequenced sample was blood. CDR3 sequence: CASSPLGQGNYNEQFF. CDR3 nucleotides: TGTGCCAGCAGCCCCTTAGGGCAGGGGAATTACAATGAGCAGTTCTTC.